The entry that follows covers one T cell receptor (beta chain) sequence. Its antigen is as yet unknown. This sample is part of a study of cytomegalovirus exposure and HLA in healthy donors. Notes on the study in general: It was found in a later analysis that first-cohort TCR clusters tended to co-occur in the 90 to 150 validation repertoires. The study found most TCR sequences rare, yet found some public TCRs in many donors. 150 or so TCR beta chains were listed as cytomegalovirus-associated.

The donors were in the roughly 120-subject validation cohort, distinct from the 666-subject first cohort. The CDR3 has 12 residues. CDR1 is SQVTM and CDR2 is ANQGSEA in the germline V gene. V shed 4 bases and J shed 5 bases, with 8 bases lying between them. Produced via immunoSEQ multiplex PCR; TCRdb's table is partial and in-frame only. The table includes tens of thousands of clones, around 90% detected once. The source material was PBMCs. This TCR was sampled from a young woman in good health and CMV-seropositive. V usage is TRBV29-1 and J usage is TRBJ2-2; D gene ambiguous. CDR3 coding DNA: TGCAGCGTTGCCCCCCAAACCGGGGAGCTGTTTTTT. Protein sequence: CSVAPQTGELFF.